This T cell receptor beta chain was recovered during a study of OX40 agonist ivuxolimab in advanced cancers. Background on the study: Melanoma, hepatocellular carcinoma, head and neck or renal cell cancer occurred in dose-escalation patients. Partial responses were recorded for three patients, including one with hepatocellular carcinoma and two with cutaneous melanoma.

CDR3 length equals 15 residues. Per germline, CDR1 SGHNT and CDR2 YENEEA. The V segment lost 6 bases and the J segment 5 bases; nucleotides outside the gene matches: 10. The repertoire was sequenced with immunoSEQ multiplex PCR; TCRdb's copy has only in-frame clones and lacks some. The table has almost 80,000 clones, less than 85% seen once. The clonotype comes from an adult with an advanced solid tumor such as melanoma, head and neck, liver or kidney cancer. The rearrangement joins TRBV11-3 to TRBJ2-3, with 8 bases aligning to TRBD2. Here the sequenced sample was CD4+ or CD8+ T cells sorted from blood, taken in a trial of the OX40 agonist ivuxolimab. Here the CDR3 DNA reads TGTGCCAGCAGTCCTTCCGGGACTAGGGGAGATACGCAGTATTTT. Residues: CASSPSGTRGDTQYF.